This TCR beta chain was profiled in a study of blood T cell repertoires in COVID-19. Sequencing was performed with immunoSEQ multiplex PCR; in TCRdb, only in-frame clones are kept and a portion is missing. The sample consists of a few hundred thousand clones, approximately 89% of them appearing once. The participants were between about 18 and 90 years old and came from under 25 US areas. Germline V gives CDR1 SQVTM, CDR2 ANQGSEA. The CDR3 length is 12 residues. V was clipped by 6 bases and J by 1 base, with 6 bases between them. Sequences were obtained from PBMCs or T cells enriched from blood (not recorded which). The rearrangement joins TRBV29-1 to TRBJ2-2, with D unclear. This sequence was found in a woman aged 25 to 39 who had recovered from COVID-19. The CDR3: CSVHKNTGELFF. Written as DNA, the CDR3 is TGCAGCGTCCACAAGAACACCGGGGAGCTGTTTTTT.